The 25 T cell receptor beta chains listed next were all sequenced from one sample in a study of OX40 agonist ivuxolimab in advanced cancers. Using immunoSEQ multiplex PCR, the repertoire was profiled, and TCRdb retains in-frame clones only, with some absent. The table lists approximately 82,000 clones, roughly 85% of them singletons. Source: CD4+ or CD8+ T cells sorted from blood, taken in a trial of the OX40 agonist ivuxolimab. These receptors all stem from an adult with an advanced solid tumor such as melanoma, head and neck, liver or kidney cancer.

CDR3 bases: TGTGCCAGCACCCCGTTGCAAGGGCGGGAAAAACTGTTTTTT. It translates to CASTPLQGREKLFF. This rearrangement joins TRBV6-5 to TRBJ1-4; D unclear. Germline V CDR1 and CDR2: MNHEY, SVGAGI. Trimming left V 7 bases short and J 8 bases short, with 17 bases between. The CDR3 has 14 amino acids.

V usage is TRBV5-1 and J usage is TRBJ1-6, with 9 bases identical to TRBD1. With 4 bases clipped from V and 10 bases from J, the junction kept 12 bases outside the gene matches. CDR1 is SGHRS and CDR2 is YFSETQ in the germline V gene. The CDR3 contains 16 residues. CDR3 region: CASSLGLQGAESPLHF. Written as DNA, the CDR3 is TGCGCCAGCAGCCTAGGATTACAGGGGGCAGAGTCACCCCTCCACTTT.

The chain employs TRBV18 and TRBJ2-7; no reliable D call. CDR1 is KGHSH and CDR2 is LQKENI in the germline V gene. The CDR3 totals 12 residues. Trimming cost V 5 bases and J 3 bases, with 8 bases left between them. The CDR3 nucleotides read TGTGCCAGCTCAACCGATGACTACGAGCAGTACTTC. Translated, it gives CASSTDDYEQYF. The complete variable domain, with remaining parts taken from reference TRBV18 and TRBJ2-7, reads NAGVMQNPRHLVRRRGQEARLRCSPMKGHSHVYWYRQLPEEGLKFMVYLQKENIIDESGMPKERFSAEFPKEGPSILRIQQVVRGDSAAYFCASSTDDYEQYFGPGTRLTVT.

For the CDR3, the DNA is TGTGCCAGCTGCGTAGGGGACAGGGGTAGTAGCTACACCTTC. Translating it yields CASCVGDRGSSYTF. V and J are TRBV6-1 and TRBJ1-2, with 10 bases matching TRBD1. The length of the CDR3 is 14 residues. Losses at the gene ends were 8 bases for V and 9 bases for J; bases not matched to a gene: 12. Germline assignment: CDR1 MNHNS and CDR2 SASEGT.

The chain carries TRBV5-6 and TRBJ2-7, with a possible D match to TRBD2 (6 bases). CDR1 is SGHDT and CDR2 is YYEEEE in the germline V gene. CDR3 length equals 17 residues. V lost 4 bases, J lost 0 bases, and 20 bases lay in between. CDR3 amino acids: CASSPEFGRDYSYEQYF. The CDR3 region has the DNA TGTGCCAGCAGCCCGGAATTCGGGCGGGATTACTCCTACGAGCAGTACTTC.

The chain couples TRBV9 to TRBJ2-3, with 10 bases fitting TRBD1. This CDR3 contains 16 residues. The junction had 5 bases not matched to a gene; V was cut back by 3 bases and J by 1 base. Germline assignment: CDR1 SGDLS and CDR2 YYNGEE. CDR3 coding DNA: TGTGCCAGCAGCGAGCGACAGGGGGCTGGCACAGATACGCAGTATTTT. Its translation is CASSERQGAGTDTQYF.

The rearrangement joins TRBV5-1 to TRBJ2-7; D is uncertain. The V end was cut by 2 bases, the J end by 7 bases, with 19 bases between. Germline loops: CDR1 SGHRS, CDR2 YFSETQ. This CDR3 region has 15 residues. CDR3 sequence: CASSLSPWEGSEQYF. As DNA, the CDR3 is TGCGCCAGCAGCTTATCTCCGTGGGAAGGAAGTGAGCAGTACTTC.

This chain links TRBV4-1 with TRBJ1-4; TRBD1 agrees at 7 bases. Germline-derived CDR1 and CDR2 are MGHRA and YSYEKL. Trimming cost V 4 bases and J 1 base; bases outside gene matches: 3. The CDR3 has 15 residues. The DNA for the CDR3 is TGCGCCAGCAGCCTGAACAGGGGAACTAATGAAAAACTGTTTTTT. Translation: CASSLNRGTNEKLFF.

The chain employs TRBV5-1 and TRBJ2-1, with TRBD1 identical over 7 bases. The CDR3 sequence is 17 residues long. Germline CDR1 and CDR2: SGHRS and YFSETQ. J was trimmed by 7 bases and V by 0 bases; bases with no gene match: 13. CDR3 region: CASSLAQETGSRNEQFF. CDR3 nucleotide sequence: TGCGCCAGCAGCTTGGCCCAAGAGACAGGGTCGCGGAATGAGCAGTTCTTC.

This clone came up once. The V call is TRBV6-1, the J call TRBJ2-1, with 14 nucleotides matching TRBD2. This CDR3 region has 13 residues. Germline V lookup: CDR1 MNHNS, CDR2 SASEGT. The V segment lost 4 bases and the J segment 11 bases; nucleotides outside the gene matches: 1. CDR3 bases: TGTGCCAGCAGTGGGACTAGCGGGGGGAAGCAGTTCTTC. Residues: CASSGTSGGKQFF.

V and J are TRBV28 and TRBJ2-5; 12 bases are a match to TRBD2. The CDR3 totals 15 residues. Trimming took 6 bases from V and 4 from J; bases not matched to a gene: 6. Germline V gene lookup returns CDR1 MDHEN and CDR2 SYDVKM. The CDR3 loop is CASSVLAGGSETQYF. In nucleotides, the CDR3 is TGTGCCAGCAGCGTACTAGCGGGGGGTTCAGAGACCCAGTACTTC.

The chain joins TRBV18 to TRBJ2-7; tentative D call: TRBD1 (5 bases). The length of the CDR3 is 15 residues. CDR1 and CDR2 (germline): KGHSH, LQKENI. The V end was cut by 0 bases, the J end by 6 bases, with 15 bases between. CDR3 loop: CASSPPDSAVGEQYF. CDR3 coding DNA: TGTGCCAGCTCACCACCAGACAGTGCGGTAGGCGAGCAGTACTTC.

The chain carries TRBV4-3 and TRBJ1-6, with TRBD1 matching 8 bases. Germline V gene data show CDR1 as LGHNA and CDR2 as YSLEER. J lost 11 bases, V lost 0 bases, and 9 bases had no gene match. The CDR3 loop spans 16 amino acids. The CDR3 DNA follows: TGCGCCAGCAGCCAAGAATCGAGGACAGGGAGTACACCCCTCCACTTT. Protein sequence: CASSQESRTGSTPLHF.

The rearrangement links TRBV7-3 to TRBJ2-1; D gene uncertain. Trimming took off 3 bases at V and 8 bases at J, with 11 bases between the two ends. From germline, CDR1 is SGHTA and CDR2 FQGTGA. The CDR3 loop spans 13 amino acids. In nucleotides, the CDR3 is TGTGCCAGCAGCTTTCTCATCCGTGATGAGCAGTTCTTC. It translates to CASSFLIRDEQFF.

This sequence joins TRBV2 and TRBJ2-5, with 9 nucleotides matching TRBD1. With 6 bases clipped from V and 5 bases from J, the junction kept 10 bases outside the gene matches. This CDR3 region has 15 residues. The germline gives CDR1 SNHLY, CDR2 FYNNEI. The CDR3, as DNA: TGTGCCAGCAGCGTCGGACAGGGGCTGGGGGAGACCCAGTACTTC. Its translation: CASSVGQGLGETQYF.

This clone was recorded only once. The rearrangement links TRBV4-1 to TRBJ2-1; 8 positions match TRBD2. The junction had 2 bases not matched to a gene; V was cut back by 1 base and J by 3 bases. CDR1 is MGHRA and CDR2 is YSYEKL in the germline V gene. This CDR3 has 15 amino acids. Here the CDR3 DNA reads TGCGCCAGCAGCCAAGGGACTAGCCGCTACAATGAGCAGTTCTTC. Protein sequence: CASSQGTSRYNEQFF.

The V gene is TRBV28, the J gene TRBJ2-5, with 10 bases aligning to TRBD2. Germline lookup yields CDR1 MDHEN and CDR2 SYDVKM. The CDR3 is 15 amino acids. V gave up 5 bases and J gave up 5 bases; unmatched junction bases: 8. This chain's CDR3 is CASSPRLAGTETQYF. The CDR3 bases are TGTGCCAGCAGTCCCCGACTAGCGGGTACGGAGACCCAGTACTTC.

This clone appeared a single time. This rearrangement joins TRBV11-2 to TRBJ2-7; the D is unclear. CDR3 length: 14 amino acids. V lost 6 bases and J lost 4, with 16 bases in between. Per the germline V gene, CDR1 is SGHAT and CDR2 is FQNNGV. The CDR3: CASRSLLPGYEQYF. As DNA, the CDR3 is TGTGCCAGCAGGTCACTCCTCCCGGGTTACGAGCAGTACTTC.

The genes are TRBV5-4 and TRBJ1-2, with a tentative D call TRBD1 (5 bases). With 4 bases removed from V and 5 bases from J, the gap between germline ends came to 15 bases. CDR3 length: 14 amino acids. Per germline, CDR1 SGHNT and CDR2 YYREEE (reference sequence). CDR3 region: CASSPQGFEYGYTF. The CDR3 coding sequence is TGTGCCAGCAGCCCCCAGGGATTCGAGTATGGCTACACCTTC.

Ten or more counts support this clone. This chain joins TRBV7-9 and TRBJ2-6; D not certain. The CDR3 consists of 14 residues. Per the germline V gene, CDR1 is SEHNR and CDR2 is FQNEAQ (reference sequence). V was trimmed by 7 bases and J by 4 bases, leaving 11 bases between them. The CDR3 region has the DNA TGTGCCAGCACCCCATCCGGGGGGGCCAACGTCCTGACTTTC. Translated, it gives CASTPSGGANVLTF.

This clone was observed a single time. The chain couples TRBV6-5 to TRBJ1-5; D gene unclear. V was clipped by 2 bases and J by 5 bases, with 10 bases between them. CDR1 is MNHEY and CDR2 is SVGAGI in the germline V gene. This CDR3 is built from 14 residues. Here the CDR3 DNA reads TGTGCCAGCAGTTACGATCCGAGGGATCAGCCCCAGCATTTT. As protein: CASSYDPRDQPQHF.

V usage is TRBV6-4 and J usage is TRBJ2-4; unclear D gene. There are 17 residues in the CDR3. V was clipped by 0 bases and J by 10 bases, with 22 bases between them. Germline loops: CDR1 MRHNA, CDR2 SNTAGT. The CDR3 protein is CASSDSSQSAENWIQYF. CDR3 in DNA: TGTGCCAGCAGTGACTCGAGTCAGAGCGCGGAGAATTGGATTCAGTACTTC.

About this clone: Sequence at one end of the junction differs from germline and may be a read error. This chain uses TRBV28 with TRBJ1-1, with 11 positions matching TRBD1. CDR1 is MDHEN and CDR2 is SYDVKM in the germline V gene. The CDR3 runs 15 residues. The CDR3 sequence: CASTLGDRGGTKAFF. In DNA, the CDR3 is TGTGCCAGCACCCTTGGGGACAGGGGGGGCACTAAAGCTTTCTTT.

This chain connects TRBV4-1 to TRBJ1-5; possibly TRBD1 for D (5 bases). Germline V gives CDR1 MGHRA, CDR2 YSYEKL. CDR3 length: 16 amino acids. Trimming removed 4 bases from V and 2 bases from J, with 15 bases in between. The CDR3 bases are TGCGCCAGCAGCCGTCTAGTGTCAGGGCGCAATCAGCCCCAGCATTTT. As protein: CASSRLVSGRNQPQHF.

V gene TRBV7-2 combines with J gene TRBJ2-1; D is unclear. Germline V gives CDR1 SGHTA, CDR2 FQGNSA. CDR3 length: 13 amino acids. V dropped 0 bases and J dropped 13 bases, with 13 bases sitting between them. The DNA for the CDR3 is TGTGCCAGCAGCTTAGCACCCCCCATTTTACAGTTCTTC. Amino acids: CASSLAPPILQFF.